This T cell receptor beta chain was captured in a study of blood T cell repertoires in COVID-19. Study background: The samples span acute and convalescent COVID-19 from the United States, Italy and Spain.

Original data processing: Amplification from reference gene primers served as the basis for estimated nucleated cell counts. TCRdb's table, derived via immunoSEQ multiplex PCR, lists solely in-frame clones and lacks some. From that table come the V and J calls and clone size; the DNA was used to work out D and trimming. Altogether over 110,000 clones are present, about 80% being singletons, with the ten largest covering 3% to 4%. Germline-derived CDR1 and CDR2 are MGHRA and YSYEKL. The CDR3 extends over 17 amino acids. The J segment lost 4 bases and the V segment lost 0 bases, leaving 10 bases of the junction unmatched. Adults between roughly 18 and 95 years of age took part from about 24 US areas. Only one count was recorded for this clone.

The origin of this receptor is a man aged 50 or older in a cohort exposed to, infected with or recovered from COVID-19 (not recorded which). The gene calls are TRBV4-1 and TRBJ2-3, with 7 bases matching TRBD2. Sequences were obtained from PBMCs or T cells enriched from blood (not recorded which). The CDR3 loop is CASSQDRSGAGPDTQYF. DNA for the CDR3: TGCGCCAGCAGCCAAGATAGGTCTGGAGCGGGACCAGATACGCAGTATTTT.